The 32 T cell receptor beta chains listed next were all sequenced from one sample in a study of shared clonotypes between healthy human individuals. The assay was immunoSEQ multiplex PCR, and TCRdb's table has in-frame clones only and misses some. The sample lists a few hundred thousand clones, around 77% occurring once. The sequencing sample was made of PBMCs. These receptors all come from a woman in her 40s in good health. Some clones in this sample may be carry-over from other donors' samples.

The rearrangement uses TRBV7-6 and TRBJ2-7, with D perhaps given as TRBD1 or TRBD2 (5 bases each). Per germline, CDR1 SGHVS and CDR2 FNYEAQ. The germline V and J ends were trimmed by 1 base and 4 bases, with 11 bases remaining between them. CDR3 length: 14 amino acids. This CDR3 is CASSLGGAGYEQYF. In DNA form, the CDR3 reads TGTGCCAGCAGCTTAGGAGGGGCGGGTTACGAGCAGTACTTC.

As concerns this clone: A single base is all that separates this from a far larger clone, so a read error is likely. The chain couples TRBV30 to TRBJ1-2, with 10 bases identical to TRBD1. This CDR3 contains 14 residues. Looked up from germline, CDR1 is GTSNPN and CDR2 is SVGIG (reference sequence). CDR3 sequence reads: CACRQGAPFYGNTF. The DNA for the CDR3 is TGTGCCTGTAGACAGGGGGCCCCCTTCTATGGCAACACCTTC.

The chain is built from TRBV6-1 and TRBJ2-7; 11 bases fit TRBD2. The CDR3 loop spans 13 amino acids. Per the germline V gene, CDR1 is MNHNS and CDR2 is SASEGT. The junction had 2 bases not matched to a gene; V was cut back by 6 bases and J by 4 bases. Here the CDR3 DNA reads TGTGCCAGCAGCCTAGCGGGAGGTTACGAGCAGTACTTC. This gives the protein CASSLAGGYEQYF.

V usage is TRBV6-1 and J usage is TRBJ1-3; 9 bases are shared with TRBD1. The V segment lost 7 bases and the J segment 4 bases; nucleotides outside the gene matches: 8. The CDR3 covers 15 residues. CDR1 is MNHNS and CDR2 is SASEGT in the germline V gene. CDR3 residues: CASKRTGAAGNTIYF. In DNA, the CDR3 is TGTGCCAGCAAGAGGACAGGGGCGGCAGGAAACACCATATATTTT.

The chain has TRBV5-1 and TRBJ2-1; a weak D match, TRBD2 (7 bases). Germline CDR1 SGHRS, CDR2 YFSETQ. CDR3 length: 14 amino acids. With 4 bases removed from V and 9 bases from J, the gap between germline ends came to 17 bases. The CDR3 protein is CASSPMGGRSEQFF. CDR3 DNA: TGCGCCAGCAGCCCCATGGGGGGGCGTAGTGAGCAGTTCTTC.

This clone has at least ten counts. The chain combines TRBV11-3 with TRBJ2-7; 7 bases are a match to TRBD2. CDR3 size: 20 residues. Per the germline V gene, CDR1 is SGHNT and CDR2 is YENEEA. The V gene end was trimmed by 1 base and the J gene end by 3 bases; junction bases not matched to a gene: 21. CDR3 amino acids: CASSLGSSGPGGWVRYEQYF. The CDR3 nucleotides read TGTGCCAGCAGCTTAGGAAGCAGCGGCCCGGGGGGATGGGTCCGCTACGAGCAGTACTTC.

This chain links TRBV30 with TRBJ2-7; 7 bases match TRBD1. J was trimmed by 8 bases and V by 2 bases; bases with no gene match: 12. This CDR3 has 14 amino acids. Germline assignment: CDR1 GTSNPN and CDR2 SVGIG (reference sequence). In DNA form, the CDR3 reads TGTGCCTGGAGTCCCGGGACAGCGGCCGGGAAGCAGTACTTC. Its protein is CAWSPGTAAGKQYF.

In this sample, this clone turned up a few times. The rearrangement joins TRBV28 to TRBJ2-7; D is perhaps TRBD1 or TRBD2 (6 bases each). CDR1 and CDR2 (germline): MDHEN, SYDVKM. Trimming removed 6 bases from V and 7 bases from J, with 16 bases in between. This CDR3 is 13 amino acids long. The CDR3 DNA sequence: TGTGCCAGCAGCTCGGGGGCCCCCCTAGAGCAGTACTTC. Protein sequence: CASSSGAPLEQYF.

This clone appeared a single time. CDR3 loop: CASSPEAGGSETQYF. The DNA for the CDR3 is TGCGCCAGCAGCCCCGAAGCGGGAGGTTCAGAGACCCAGTACTTC. The V and J genes are TRBV5-1 and TRBJ2-5; 9 nucleotides match TRBD2. The length of the CDR3 is 15 residues. In germline, CDR1 is SGHRS, CDR2 YFSETQ. The V and J ends lost 4 bases and 4 bases, in that order; junction bases with no gene match: 8.

This clone was picked up many times. The gene calls are TRBV7-2 and TRBJ2-3, with 11 positions matching TRBD2. This CDR3 spans 18 amino acids. CDR1 is SGHTA, CDR2 FQGNSA, per germline. The V segment lost 1 base and the J segment 5 bases; nucleotides outside the gene matches: 11. As DNA, the CDR3 is TGTGCCAGCAGCTTAGTCTTAGCGGGAGGGCCGGGGTTAGATACGCAGTATTTT. Its translation is CASSLVLAGGPGLDTQYF.

V is TRBV19 and J is TRBJ1-5; D ambiguous. The germline V gene encodes CDR1 LNHDA and CDR2 SQIVND (reference sequence). V lost 0 bases and J 0 bases, leaving 15 bases between the germline ends. The CDR3 is made up of 18 amino acids. As DNA, the CDR3 is TGTGCCAGTAGTATAGATCTGAGGGAGTCTTATAGCAATCAGCCCCAGCATTTT. Its translation is CASSIDLRESYSNQPQHF.

The chain links TRBV6-5 to TRBJ2-5, with 7 bases fitting TRBD1. The tail of the sequence fits TRBJ2-7 better, so the J call may be wrong. Germline values: CDR1 MNHEY, CDR2 SVGAGI. The CDR3 is 14 amino acids. CDR3 loop: CASSLRQGEYEQYF. For the CDR3, the DNA is TGTGCCAGCAGTCTACGACAGGGAGAGTACGAGCAGTACTTC.

The rearrangement uses TRBV11-1 and TRBJ2-1; 7 nucleotides agree with TRBD2. The V gene's germline CDR1 is SGHAT and CDR2 FQDESV (reference sequence). This CDR3 is 13 amino acids long. V lost 6 bases and J lost 5; bases outside the gene matches: 4. In DNA form, the CDR3 reads TGTGCCAGCAGTCCCGGGACTAACAATGAGCAGTTCTTC. The encoded protein is CASSPGTNNEQFF.

V gene TRBV2 combines with J gene TRBJ2-5; D ambiguous. Germline CDR1 is SNHLY and CDR2 is FYNNEI. This CDR3 is 14 amino acids long. The germline V and J ends were trimmed by 6 bases and 3 bases, with 14 bases remaining between them. DNA for the CDR3: TGTGCCAGCAGCTCGACTTCTTCCAAAGAGACCCAGTACTTC. It translates to CASSSTSSKETQYF.

V is TRBV6-6 and J is TRBJ2-7, with 10 bases that match TRBD2. V lost 10 bases, J lost 7 bases, and 10 bases stayed unmatched. The germline gives CDR1 MNHNY, CDR2 SVGAGI (reference sequence). The CDR3 has 13 amino acids. CDR3 sequence (DNA): TGTGCCACCCCGGGGACTAGCGCCTTTGAGCAGTACTTC. Protein: CATPGTSAFEQYF.

Concerning this clone: In the same sample, other DNA sequences code for this CDR3. This chain joins TRBV18 and TRBJ2-5, with 9 positions matching TRBD2. With V trimmed by 6 bases and J by 2 bases, 7 bases remained unmatched. The CDR3 totals 15 residues. Germline V gene data show CDR1 as KGHSH and CDR2 as LQKENI. The chain's CDR3 is CASSPATSGQETQYF. CDR3 DNA: TGTGCCAGCTCCCCAGCGACTAGCGGTCAAGAGACCCAGTACTTC.

The CDR3 nucleotides read TGTGCCAGCAGAGACTCCTATGGGAACACCGGGGAGCTGTTTTTT. This sequence encodes CASRDSYGNTGELFF. This rearrangement joins TRBV28 to TRBJ2-2, with D unresolved. Trimming removed 6 bases from V and 1 base from J, with 12 bases in between. The CDR3 length is 15 residues. Germline CDR1 and CDR2: MDHEN and SYDVKM.

The V call is TRBV4-2, the J call TRBJ2-1; 13 bases are shared with TRBD2. This CDR3 comprises 17 residues. The germline V gene encodes CDR1 LGHNA and CDR2 YNFKEQ. J gave up 5 bases and V 0 bases, and 4 bases lay outside the gene matches. CDR3 residues: CASSQDHGLAGDNEQFF. CDR3 sequence (DNA): TGTGCCAGCAGCCAAGATCACGGACTAGCGGGAGACAATGAGCAGTTCTTC.

This chain joins TRBV15 and TRBJ1-2; D call uncertain. From germline, CDR1 is LNHNV and CDR2 YYDKDF (reference sequence). V lost 0 bases and J 0 bases, leaving 8 bases between the germline ends. CDR3 length equals 15 residues. DNA of the CDR3: TGTGCCACCAGCAGAGAGAGGAACACTAACTATGGCTACACCTTC. Translation gives CATSRERNTNYGYTF.

The chain has TRBV6-5 and TRBJ1-1, with 9 bases identical to TRBD1. The CDR3 runs 14 residues. Germline assignment: CDR1 MNHEY and CDR2 SVGAGI. With 4 bases clipped from V and 7 bases from J, the junction kept 7 bases outside the gene matches. CDR3 residues: CASSFTGGVFEAFF. In nucleotides, the CDR3 is TGTGCCAGCAGTTTCACAGGGGGCGTATTTGAAGCTTTCTTT.

The V and J genes are TRBV28 and TRBJ2-1; unclear D gene. CDR1 is MDHEN, CDR2 SYDVKM, per germline. Between the trimmed V and J ends, which lost 5 bases and 0 bases, there was a span of 11 bases. The CDR3 runs to 15 residues. The DNA for the CDR3 is TGTGCCAGCAGTCCCGCCGTACTCTCCTACAATGAGCAGTTCTTC. It yields the protein CASSPAVLSYNEQFF.

This rearrangement joins TRBV10-3 to TRBJ2-5; 8 bases map to TRBD2. This CDR3 region has 14 residues. Germline lookup yields CDR1 ENHRY and CDR2 SYGVKD. V shed 4 bases and J 5 bases; nucleotides not matched to a gene: 6. The CDR3 nucleotides read TGTGCCATCAGTGCCAGCGGGAGCGAGGAGACCCAGTACTTC. This translates into CAISASGSEETQYF.

This sequence joins TRBV6-6 and TRBJ2-2; TRBD1 aligns across 7 bases. Trimming took 2 bases from V and 2 from J; bases not matched to a gene: 2. Germline lookup yields CDR1 MNHNY and CDR2 SVGAGI (reference sequence). The CDR3 length is 15 residues. The CDR3 reads CASSYGTDNTGELFF. CDR3 sequence (DNA): TGTGCCAGCAGTTACGGGACAGACAACACCGGGGAGCTGTTTTTT.

The CDR3 nucleotides read TGTGCCAGCAGCTTAGAGGGACTAGCGGGAGGTGGGGAGACCCAGTACTTC. Protein: CASSLEGLAGGGETQYF. The chain has TRBV7-6 and TRBJ2-5; 15 bases align to TRBD2. The CDR3 totals 17 residues. Germline lookup yields CDR1 SGHVS and CDR2 FNYEAQ. Unmatched junction bases numbered 5, after V lost 1 base and J lost 5 bases.

This clone was counted only a few times. V usage is TRBV5-4 and J usage is TRBJ2-5; D might be TRBD1 (6 bases). Germline V gene sequence: CDR1 SGHNT, CDR2 YYREEE (reference sequence). Between the trimmed V and J ends, which lost 4 bases and 2 bases, there was a span of 18 bases. The CDR3 contains 16 residues. The CDR3 here is CASSPGVGGRQETQYF. The CDR3 DNA is TGTGCCAGCAGCCCAGGTGTAGGGGGACGGCAAGAGACCCAGTACTTC.

The rearrangement links TRBV19 to TRBJ1-2; no firm D call. V shed 1 base and J shed 4 bases, with 13 bases lying between them. CDR1 is LNHDA and CDR2 is SQIVND in the germline V gene (reference sequence). The CDR3 is made up of 15 amino acids. The CDR3 here is CASSIVTAGTYGYTF. For the CDR3, the DNA is TGTGCCAGTAGTATAGTAACCGCAGGAACCTATGGCTACACCTTC.

The V gene is TRBV11-2, the J gene TRBJ2-5, with D possibly being TRBD2 (7 bases). The germline V gene has CDR1 SGHAT and CDR2 FQNNGV. The CDR3 spans 16 residues. V shed 5 bases and J shed 1 base, with 17 bases lying between them. CDR3 bases: TGTGCCAGCAGCGTTTCATCGAGGGGGGGCCAAGAGACCCAGTACTTC. It yields the protein CASSVSSRGGQETQYF.

This clone was counted at least ten times. Other DNA sequences in this sample translate to the same CDR3. The rearrangement links TRBV10-1 to TRBJ2-5; TRBD2 is a possible D gene (5 bases). The DNA end is more similar to TRBJ2-7, so the J call may be wrong. Per the germline V gene, CDR1 is WNHNN and CDR2 is SYGVQD (reference sequence). The CDR3 spans 12 residues. CDR3 loop: CASSEGGYEQYF. For the CDR3, the DNA is TGCGCCAGCAGTGAAGGAGGCTACGAGCAGTACTTC.

As regards this clone: The sample carries other DNA sequences with the same CDR3. The J gene is TRBJ2-1, the V gene TRBV29-1; 8 bases line up with TRBD1. This CDR3 is 12 amino acids long. Trimming cost V 6 bases and J 4 bases; bases outside gene matches: 2. CDR1 and CDR2 (germline): SQVTM, ANQGSEA. CDR3: CSVGQVYNEQFF. The CDR3 DNA follows: TGCAGCGTGGGACAGGTTTACAATGAGCAGTTCTTC.

The chain joins TRBV27 to TRBJ1-1; 7 positions match TRBD1. The germline V gene has CDR1 MNHEY and CDR2 SMNVEV (reference sequence). The CDR3 is made up of 13 amino acids. The junction had 1 base not matched to a gene; V was cut back by 6 bases and J by 0 bases. The CDR3 nucleotides are TGTGCCAGCAGAGACAGGGTGAACACTGAAGCTTTCTTT. This gives the protein CASRDRVNTEAFF.

This chain connects TRBV6-6 to TRBJ2-1, with 7 bases identical to TRBD1. This CDR3 region has 15 residues. Germline loops: CDR1 MNHNY, CDR2 SVGAGI (reference sequence). V dropped 5 bases and J dropped 7; count of bases not matched to a gene: 11. CDR3 coding DNA: TGTGCCAGCAGTACGGAGACAGGGTCGGGGAATGAGCAGTTCTTC. It is translated as CASSTETGSGNEQFF.

The CDR3 protein is CASSGSGTAAYEQYF. The CDR3, as DNA: TGCGCCAGCAGTGGTTCCGGGACAGCCGCCTACGAGCAGTACTTC. The J gene is TRBJ2-7, the V gene TRBV10-1; 7 bases are a match to TRBD1. The trim removed 4 bases at V and 2 bases at J, leaving 8 bases unmatched. This CDR3 spans 15 amino acids. Germline CDR1 reads WNHNN; CDR2 reads SYGVQD (reference sequence).